A selection of T cell receptor beta chains follows, all from one sample in a study of Ad26.COV2.S vaccination and SARS-CoV-2 variants. Here immunoSEQ multiplex PCR was the method, and the copy in TCRdb shows in-frame clones only, minus some. The sample includes around 300,000 clones, roughly 90% of them seen just once. The specimen was peripheral blood, collected in a trial of Ad26.COV2.S vaccine versus placebo. The receptor set was obtained from a person aged 18 to 65 who received the Ad26.COV2.S COVID-19 vaccine or a placebo. Both conserved end residues are part of each CDR3. D genes are given only for firm matches. The size of a clone is reported for some rows only, either as once, few or many, or as a class for expanded clones.

j_call v_call clone_size d_call cdr3_aa cdr3_nt
TRBJ2-1 TRBV5-4 - - CASSLERVSYNEQFF TGTGCCAGCAGCTTGGAAAGGGTTTCGTATAATGAGCAGTTCTTC
TRBJ1-1 TRBV6-6 - - CASSYDSSPREAFF TGTGCCAGCAGTTACGACAGCTCTCCCCGTGAAGCTTTCTTT
TRBJ1-5 TRBV21-1 - - CASSKEGEHSNQPQHF TGTGCCAGCAGCAAAGAAGGGGAGCATAGCAATCAGCCCCAGCATTTT
TRBJ2-1 TRBV6-5 - TRBD2 CASKFESGRVNEQFF TGTGCCAGCAAATTTGAGAGCGGGAGGGTAAATGAGCAGTTCTTC
TRBJ1-1 TRBV19 - - CASSIGNTEAFF TGTGCCAGTAGTATTGGGAACACTGAAGCTTTCTTT
TRBJ2-3 TRBV15 - - CATSRPNHGALTDTQYF TGTGCCACCAGCAGACCAAACCATGGAGCCCTCACAGATACGCAGTATTTT
TRBJ2-3 TRBV7-9 few - CASSQGASEGYF TGTGCCAGCAGCCAGGGAGCTTCCGAGGGGTATTTT
TRBJ1-2 TRBV5-1 - - CASSLDAVYGYTF TGCGCCAGCAGCTTGGATGCAGTTTATGGCTACACCTTC
TRBJ2-6 TRBV7-3 - - CASSLRDSGANVLTF TGTGCCAGCAGCTTAAGGGACTCTGGGGCCAACGTCCTGACTTTC
TRBJ1-3 TRBV18 - TRBD1 CASSPRSTGGPSGNTIYF TGTGCCAGCTCACCACGCTCTACAGGGGGACCCTCTGGAAACACCATATATTTT
TRBJ1-6 TRBV10-3 - - CAISESDNKGRGTPLHF TGTGCCATCAGTGAGTCTGACAATAAGGGAAGAGGGACACCCCTCCACTTT
TRBJ1-5 TRBV5-1 - - CASSLARRPVLNQPQHF TGCGCCAGCAGCTTGGCTCGCAGGCCTGTCTTGAATCAGCCCCAGCATTTT
TRBJ2-1 TRBV30 - TRBD2 CAWSPSLTGGDHNEQFF TGTGCCTGGAGTCCCTCCCTAACGGGAGGGGACCACAATGAGCAGTTCTTC
TRBJ1-3 TRBV11-3 - - CASSLDWGNTIYF TGTGCCAGCAGCTTAGATTGGGGGAACACCATATATTTT
TRBJ1-2 TRBV12-3/TRBV12-4 - TRBD1 CASSEQGIYGYTF TGTGCCAGCAGCGAACAGGGGATCTATGGCTACACCTTC
TRBJ2-3 TRBV11-2 - - CASSPGDWGTQYF TGTGCCAGCAGCCCGGGGGACTGGGGTACGCAGTATTTT
TRBJ2-1 TRBV5-1 - - CASSLDSYNEQFF TGCGCCAGCAGCTTAGACTCCTACAATGAGCAGTTCTTC
TRBJ1-4 TRBV19 once - CASSQQGGEKLFF TGTGCCAGTAGCCAGCAGGGAGGTGAAAAACTGTTTTTT
TRBJ2-1 TRBV5-1 - TRBD2 CASSLGLAGNPWGYNEQFF TGCGCCAGCAGCCTGGGACTAGCGGGAAATCCCTGGGGATACAATGAGCAGTTCTTC
TRBJ1-1 TRBV18 - - CASSPERSTEAFF TGTGCCAGCTCACCGGAGAGGTCGACTGAAGCTTTCTTT
TRBJ2-1 TRBV18 - - CASSPLGTYNEQFF TGTGCCAGCTCACCACTTGGTACCTACAATGAGCAGTTCTTC
TRBJ2-7 TRBV3-1/TRBV3-2 - TRBD2 CASSQDWLAGENEQYF TGTGCCAGCAGCCAAGACTGGCTAGCGGGGGAGAACGAGCAGTACTTC
TRBJ1-1 TRBV6-5 - - CASSYPQAGTNTEAFF TGTGCCAGCAGTTACCCGCAGGCAGGGACCAACACTGAAGCTTTCTTT
TRBJ1-5 TRBV7-9 few TRBD1 CASSKDDRGQPQHF TGTGCCAGCAGCAAAGACGACAGGGGCCAGCCCCAGCATTTT
TRBJ1-4 TRBV18 - - CASSPSGRNNNEKLFF TGTGCCAGCTCACCTTCTGGCCGGAACAATAATGAAAAACTGTTTTTT
TRBJ1-1 TRBV11-3 once - CASSFRTKNPTEAFF TGTGCCAGCAGCTTCCGGACCAAGAACCCCACTGAAGCTTTCTTT
TRBJ2-7 TRBV10-1 - - CASSPTEVYEQYF TGCGCCAGCAGCCCGACAGAAGTCTACGAGCAGTACTTC
TRBJ2-1 TRBV4-1 - - CASSLRWRDSYNEQFF TGCGCCAGCAGCCTCCGGTGGCGGGACTCCTACAATGAGCAGTTCTTC
TRBJ1-5 TRBV7-9 - - CASSLGGLPQHF TGTGCCAGCAGCTTGGGGGGGCTGCCCCAGCATTTT
TRBJ1-1 TRBV5-6 - - CASSLTYTEAFF TGTGCCAGCAGCTTGACCTACACTGAAGCTTTCTTT
TRBJ1-1 TRBV4-3 - - CASSQDGGLSEAFF TGCGCCAGCAGCCAAGATGGGGGGCTTAGTGAAGCTTTCTTT
TRBJ2-2 TRBV5-1 - TRBD2 CASSLGTRLSGELFF TGCGCCAGCAGCTTAGGGACTAGATTATCCGGGGAGCTGTTTTTT
TRBJ1-2 TRBV3-1/TRBV3-2 - - CASSQAGAPYTF TGTGCCAGCAGCCAGGCGGGGGCGCCGTACACCTTC
TRBJ1-1 TRBV5-5 once TRBD1 CASTSGQGVPLNTEAFF TGTGCCAGCACCTCGGGGCAGGGGGTTCCTCTGAACACTGAAGCTTTCTTT
TRBJ2-7 TRBV19 - TRBD2 CASSTPHGGFEQYF TGTGCCAGTAGTACCCCCCACGGGGGGTTCGAGCAGTACTTC
TRBJ1-4 TRBV3-1/TRBV3-2 - TRBD1 CASSHPRDRGYHEKLFF TGTGCCAGCAGCCATCCCCGGGACAGGGGGTATCATGAAAAACTGTTTTTT
TRBJ2-7 TRBV19 - - CASSVTGTIPYEQYF TGTGCCAGTAGTGTCACAGGGACAATCCCCTACGAGCAGTACTTC
TRBJ1-1 TRBV7-3 - - CASSLIGGGNTEAFF TGTGCCAGCAGCTTAATAGGAGGAGGGAACACTGAAGCTTTCTTT
TRBJ1-1 TRBV9 - TRBD1 CASSVGSTGEAFF TGTGCCAGCAGCGTCGGTTCGACAGGGGAAGCTTTCTTT
TRBJ1-4 TRBV5-5 - TRBD1 CASSLGQGRAWEEKLFF TGTGCCAGCAGCTTGGGACAGGGAAGGGCCTGGGAGGAAAAACTGTTTTTT
TRBJ1-2 TRBV2 - - CASASGTLSWSYGYTF TGTGCCAGCGCTTCCGGGACCCTGAGCTGGAGCTATGGCTACACCTTC
TRBJ1-3 TRBV5-4 - TRBD1 CASGRSDRVSGNTIYF TGTGCCAGCGGAAGAAGCGACAGGGTCTCTGGAAACACCATATATTTT
TRBJ2-7 TRBV27 - TRBD1 CASRSGTGFSYEQYF TGTGCCAGCAGATCCGGGACAGGATTCTCCTACGAGCAGTACTTC
TRBJ2-1 TRBV5-4 - TRBD2 CASSSTSGNNEQFF TGTGCCAGCAGCTCAACTAGCGGGAACAATGAGCAGTTCTTC
TRBJ1-2 TRBV25-1 - - CASSEYADYGYTF TGTGCCAGCAGTGAATACGCAGACTATGGCTACACCTTC
TRBJ2-3 TRBV2 - TRBD2 CASSPGASGGAWKDTQYF TGTGCCAGCAGCCCCGGGGCTAGCGGGGGGGCGTGGAAAGATACGCAGTATTTT
TRBJ2-2 TRBV11-2 - - CASSLSLTSGELFF TGTGCCAGCAGCTTATCGCTGACGAGCGGGGAGCTGTTTTTT
TRBJ1-3 TRBV18 once TRBD1 CASSPPTGQGANTIYF TGTGCCAGCTCACCACCGACGGGACAGGGGGCAAACACCATATATTTT
TRBJ2-3 TRBV10-3 - - CAISEDYASTDTQYF TGTGCCATCAGTGAGGACTACGCGTCCACAGATACGCAGTATTTT
TRBJ1-2 TRBV28 - - CASSLLPFHGYTF TGTGCCAGCAGCCTCCTCCCTTTCCATGGCTACACCTTC
TRBJ1-1 TRBV4-3 - TRBD1 CASSQDRTGGGNTEAFF TGCGCCAGCAGCCAAGATAGGACAGGGGGAGGGAACACTGAAGCTTTCTTT
TRBJ1-1 TRBV6-5 few - CASISARWNTEAFF TGTGCCAGCATCTCCGCACGGTGGAACACTGAAGCTTTCTTT